Given below is one T cell receptor beta chain in context. It has no known antigen specificity. Base qualities are not at hand, and no much larger clone is one base apart. Genomic DNA was used as template for profiling of TCR beta VDJ combinations and CDR3 sequences. TCR repertoire sequencing was run on an Illumina HiSeq 2000. Concerning the study's data processing: TRBV/TRBJ rearrangement plots, CDR3 size and DJ length profiles, and Simpson's diversity index were used to evaluate the repertoires. Whichever DNA sequence was most abundant in the deep sequencing data was defined as the immunodominant clone. CDR3 amino acid sequences were checked for sharing across subjects and were also compared against the VDJdb database and published repertoires. Starting from the raw public reads, TCRdb applied fastp trimming at Q25, assembled clones with MiXCR and retained in-frame beta chains. Entries that share a CDR3 protein sequence are merged under the most common genes and DNA. The V and J calls here are based on TCRdb, not the publication. A total of hundreds of thousands of distinct CDR3 sequences appear in this sample, roughly 68% of them only once. The ten largest clonotypes hold 4% of the sample.

TCR repertoires of sorted CD4+ and CD8+ blood T cells from severe aplastic anemia patients and healthy subjects were deep-sequenced in the study. Ficoll-Paque density gradient centrifugation was used to isolate peripheral blood mononuclear cells. Before DNA extraction, CD4+ and CD8+ T cells were sorted with FACS or magnetic beads. V is pruned by 6 bases and J by 7 bases, leaving 5 bases of the junction without a gene match. Per the germline V gene, SNHLY is the CDR1 and FYNNEI is the CDR2. Reading from cysteine to phenylalanine, the CDR3 counts 14 amino acids. The kept DNA is CDR3 alone, 42 bases in frame from the first base. The entry originates in a study of CD8+CD57+ T cells in acquired aplastic anemia (dated by TCRdb to the late 2010s). Study-level background: A mean of about 3.2 ug of DNA, ranging from about 0.2 to 27.4 ug, was extracted from sorted CD4+ and CD8+ cells. Mean read counts for healthy donor samples were 8.5 million to 10.8 million for CD4+ cells and roughly 12 million for CD8+ cells.

What the study reported, not specific to this receptor: Although 25 to 30 CD8+ CDR3 sequences were shared by patients and controls, these sequences appeared highly expressed in patients and within the immunodominant clones of patients. No significant difference in CD8+ Simpson's diversity was found between patients and healthy controls (P=0.060).

The rearranged segments are TRBV2 and TRBJ1-6; TRBD1 agrees with 8 junctional bases. The sequencing sample was made of sorted CD4+, CD8+, or CD8+CD57+ T cells (not recorded which) from PBMCs. The origin of this receptor is a human donor in good health, serving as a control. The DNA reads as follows: TGTGCCAGCAGCGCCGGGACAGGCAATTCACCCCTCCACTTT. It codes for CASSAGTGNSPLHF.